The sequence of this T cell receptor beta chain was determined in a study of blood T cell repertoires in COVID-19 (dated by TCRdb to the early 2020s). Study-level background: The collaborator samples originated in the United States, Italy and Spain and spanned the acute and convalescent phases of COVID-19. Where available, HLA class I and class II types were obtained from metadata supplied by the sample provider rather than from assay-based typing. The repertoires were released in a freely available public database intended as a resource for research on the immune response to SARS-CoV-2. The material from the prospective study consisted of cDNA or gDNA derived from T cells, B-cell-depleted T cells, or PBMCs. Sample metadata almost always included a de-identified subject ID, COVID-19 status, age in years and sex. Subjects who had been exposed to COVID-19, were actively infected with it, or had recovered from it provided the deeply sampled blood TCRbeta repertoires that made up the dataset. Samples were obtained from the ongoing ImmuneRACE study (first 160 participants) and from 1,254 subjects provided by 6 global collaborators.

TCRbeta CDR3 regions were amplified from genomic DNA by means of the immunoSEQ Assay, a bias-controlled multiplex PCR. On the authors' methods: Nucleated cell counts per sample were estimated from amplification of reference gene primers within the assay. To quantify the absolute abundance of each unique TCRbeta CDR3 rearrangement, sequence reads were collapsed and filtered. For each sample, productive Simpson clonality was calculated as the square root of Simpson's diversity index over productive rearrangements. This is the immuneACCESS table as TCRdb keeps it, with only in-frame sequences that have V and J called. A part of the clones is gone; compared with another copy, unresolved V genes explain less than half, and the rest is unexplained. V and J calls and clone size follow that table, whereas D and trimming were derived from the DNA. Within this sample are around 300,000 clones, with under 90% of them counted one time only. The leading ten clones occupy 0.85% to 0.95% of the sample.

About this clone: The antigen it recognizes is unknown. It has no much larger one-base neighbor in the sample; base qualities were not kept.

Study-level results and caveats: The amount of clinical and demographic metadata varied by source and participant and was provided uncurated.

The junction shows trimming of 7 bases on V and 10 bases on J, and the gene matches do not reach 6 bases of it. The CDR3 holds 12 amino acids from the cysteine to the phenylalanine. The kept DNA is CDR3 alone, 36 bases in frame from the first base. According to the germline V gene, CDR1 reads SQVTM and CDR2 reads ANQGSEA. Another Seattle source contributed samples from volunteer blood donors who had recovered from COVID-19. Whole blood was collected in K2EDTA tubes by collaborating institutions according to the institutions' own protocols. For TCRbeta analysis, collaborators shipped samples in one of three forms: frozen whole blood, isolated PBMCs, or DNA extracted from either of those sample types.

The sample taken for sequencing was peripheral blood. This clonotype was obtained from a woman aged 40 to 50 who had recovered from COVID-19. The receptor chain draws on TRBV29-1 and TRBJ2-1, and 11 bases in between align with TRBD2. The CDR3 is CSEETSGKEQFF. The DNA sequence reads TGCAGCGAAGAGACTAGCGGGAAGGAGCAGTTCTTC.